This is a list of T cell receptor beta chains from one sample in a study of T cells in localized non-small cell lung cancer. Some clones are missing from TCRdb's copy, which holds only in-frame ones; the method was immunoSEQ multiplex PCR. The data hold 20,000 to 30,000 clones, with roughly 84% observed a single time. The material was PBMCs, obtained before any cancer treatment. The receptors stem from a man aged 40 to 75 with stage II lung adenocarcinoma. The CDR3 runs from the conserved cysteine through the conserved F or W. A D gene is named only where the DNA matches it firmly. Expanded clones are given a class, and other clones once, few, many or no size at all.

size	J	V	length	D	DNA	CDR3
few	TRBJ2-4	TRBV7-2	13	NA	TGTGCCAGCAGCCTCGACCCGGGAAACATTCAGTACTTC	CASSLDPGNIQYF
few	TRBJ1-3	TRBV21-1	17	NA	TGTGCCAGCAGCAACGGGGACAGGGTTCGTGCTGGAAACACCATATATTTT	CASSNGDRVRAGNTIYF
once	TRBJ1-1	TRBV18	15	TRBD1	TGTGCCAGCTCACCACGTGAGGGGGCGCGGACTGAAGCTTTCTTT	CASSPREGARTEAFF
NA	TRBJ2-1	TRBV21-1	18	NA	TGTGCCAGCAGCAAAAAAACTAGCGCCAAGGCGTTTATACATGAGCAGTTCTTC	CASSKKTSAKAFIHEQFF
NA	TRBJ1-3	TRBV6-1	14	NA	TGTGCCAGCAGTGTGAGCAGGGAAGGAAACACCATATATTTT	CASSVSREGNTIYF
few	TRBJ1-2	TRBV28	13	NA	TGTGCCAGCAGTTTCACAGGGCGTTATGGCTACACCTTC	CASSFTGRYGYTF
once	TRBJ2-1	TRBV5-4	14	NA	TGTGCCAGCAGCCCATCATTTGGAAAAAATGAGCAGTTCTTC	CASSPSFGKNEQFF
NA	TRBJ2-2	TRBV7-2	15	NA	TGTGCCAGCAGCACCCCGGGGGCCTTGGCCGGGGAGCTGTTTTTT	CASSTPGALAGELFF
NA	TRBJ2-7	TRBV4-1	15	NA	TGCGCCAGCAGCCAAGGCACAGCTGGAGATGGCGAGCAGTACTTC	CASSQGTAGDGEQYF
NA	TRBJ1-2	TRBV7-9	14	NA	TGTGCCAGCAGCTTATCGCAGGGGAACTATGGCTACACCTTC	CASSLSQGNYGYTF
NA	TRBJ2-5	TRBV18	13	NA	TGTGCCAGCTCACCACCAGGGGCGGAGACCCAGTACTTC	CASSPPGAETQYF
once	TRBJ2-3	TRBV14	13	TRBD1	TGTGCCAGCAGCCTACAGGGGACAGATACGCAGTATTTT	CASSLQGTDTQYF
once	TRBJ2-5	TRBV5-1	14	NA	TGCGCCAGCAGCTTGGAGGTTTCGGGAGAGACCCAGTACTTC	CASSLEVSGETQYF
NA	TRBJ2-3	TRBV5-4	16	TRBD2	TGTGCCAGCAGCTTGCGGGTAGCGGGGGTCACAGATACGCAGTATTTT	CASSLRVAGVTDTQYF
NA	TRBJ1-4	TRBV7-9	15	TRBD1	TGTGCCAGCAGCTTAGCGCAGGGGGGGAGCGAAAAACTGTTTTTT	CASSLAQGGSEKLFF
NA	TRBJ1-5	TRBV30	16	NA	TGTGCCTGGAGTGTACAAAAGGGTTTCTCCAATCAGCCCCAGCATTTT	CAWSVQKGFSNQPQHF
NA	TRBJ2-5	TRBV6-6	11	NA	TGTGCCAGCAGTCTGAATACGCCCCAGTACTTC	CASSLNTPQYF
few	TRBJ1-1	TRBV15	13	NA	TGTGCCACCAGCAGGACAGGGAACACTGAAGCTTTCTTT	CATSRTGNTEAFF
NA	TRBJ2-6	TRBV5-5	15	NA	TGTGCCAGCAGCTTCGGTTCCTCTGGGGCCAACGTCCTGACTTTC	CASSFGSSGANVLTF
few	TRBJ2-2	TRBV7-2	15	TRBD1	TGTGCCAGCAGCTTTAACAGGGGAAGAGAAGGGGAGCTGTTTTTT	CASSFNRGREGELFF
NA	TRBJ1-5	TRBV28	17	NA	TGTGCCAGCAGTCCCCCCCCCAGGGTACGTAGCAATCAGCCCCAGCATTTT	CASSPPPRVRSNQPQHF
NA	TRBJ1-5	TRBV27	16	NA	TGTGCCAGCAGTTCATCGACAACCGGTTCTAATCAGCCCCAGCATTTT	CASSSSTTGSNQPQHF
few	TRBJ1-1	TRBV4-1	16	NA	TGCGCCAGCAGCCAAGATGGGTCTATCACGGACACTGAAGCTTTCTTT	CASSQDGSITDTEAFF
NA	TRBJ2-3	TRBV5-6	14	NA	TGTGCCAGCAGCTTGATGCTCATCACAGATACGCAGTATTTT	CASSLMLITDTQYF
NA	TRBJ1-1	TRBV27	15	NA	TGTGCCAGCAGTTTATTACGGGGGGCGTACACTGAAGCTTTCTTT	CASSLLRGAYTEAFF
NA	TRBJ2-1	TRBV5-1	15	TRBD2	TGCGCCAGCAGCTTGGCTAGCGGGAGTTATGATGAGCAGTTCTTC	CASSLASGSYDEQFF
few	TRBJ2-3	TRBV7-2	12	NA	TGTGCCAGCAGCTTGAGCACAGATACGCAGTATTTT	CASSLSTDTQYF
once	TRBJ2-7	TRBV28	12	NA	TGTGCCAGCAGGGGCAGCACCTACGAGCAGTACTTC	CASRGSTYEQYF
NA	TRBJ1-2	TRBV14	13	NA	TGTGCCAGCAGCCAAGAAAGGCTGTATGGCTACACCTTC	CASSQERLYGYTF
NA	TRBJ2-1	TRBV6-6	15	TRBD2	TGTGCCAGCAGTTACTTAGCGGGAGCGGTGAATGAGCAGTTCTTC	CASSYLAGAVNEQFF
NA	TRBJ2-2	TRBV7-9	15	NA	TGTGCCAGCAGCTTAAGAGGACCGGACACCGGGGAGCTGTTTTTT	CASSLRGPDTGELFF
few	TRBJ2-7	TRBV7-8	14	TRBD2	TGTGCCAGCAGCTTGAAGACTAGCGGCTACGAGCAGTACTTC	CASSLKTSGYEQYF
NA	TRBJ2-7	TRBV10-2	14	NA	TGCGCCAGCAGCTGGGGGGGGCCCCCCTACGAGCAGTACTTC	CASSWGGPPYEQYF
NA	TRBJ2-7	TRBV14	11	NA	TGTGCCAGCAGCATTAGCGTCGAGCAGTACTTC	CASSISVEQYF
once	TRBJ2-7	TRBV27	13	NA	TGTGCCAGCAGTTTCGGCAGGGCCTACGAGCAGTACTTC	CASSFGRAYEQYF
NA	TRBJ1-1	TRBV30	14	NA	TGTGCCTGGAGTGCCCCGGCGCGAAGGACTGAAGCTTTCTTT	CAWSAPARRTEAFF
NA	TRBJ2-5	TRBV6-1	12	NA	TGTGCCAGCAGTGAAGTCCGGGAGACCCAGTACTTC	CASSEVRETQYF
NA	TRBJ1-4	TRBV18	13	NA	TGTGCCAGCTCACCACAGGGAAGAGAAAAACTGTTTTTT	CASSPQGREKLFF
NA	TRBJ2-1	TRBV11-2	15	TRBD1	TGTGCCAGCAGCTTCCAGGACAGGGGAGTTAATGAGCAGTTCTTC	CASSFQDRGVNEQFF
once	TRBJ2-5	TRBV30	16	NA	TGTGCCTGGAGTGTACAAGGACCGGGGGGCGTGGAGACCCAGTACTTC	CAWSVQGPGGVETQYF
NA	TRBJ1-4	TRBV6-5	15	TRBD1	TGTGCCAGCAGAGACAGGGGAAAAACTAATGAAAAACTGTTTTTT	CASRDRGKTNEKLFF
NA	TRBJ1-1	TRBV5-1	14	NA	TGCGCCAGCAGCTCAAAAACCGAAGGGACTGAAGCTTTCTTT	CASSSKTEGTEAFF
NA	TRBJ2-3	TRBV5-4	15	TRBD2	TGTGCCAGCAGCTTCTATAGCGGGACCACAGATACGCAGTATTTT	CASSFYSGTTDTQYF
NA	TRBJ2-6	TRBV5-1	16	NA	TGCGCCAGCAGCTTGCGTGTAAGCTCTGGGGCCAACGTCCTGACTTTC	CASSLRVSSGANVLTF
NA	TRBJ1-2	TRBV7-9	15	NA	TGTGCCAGCAGCTTAGCGCTTGCGGGAATTGGAGGCTACACCTTC	CASSLALAGIGGYTF
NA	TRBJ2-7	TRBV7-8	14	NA	TGTGCCAGCAACATGGAGGGCCAGTCGTACGAGCAGTACTTC	CASNMEGQSYEQYF
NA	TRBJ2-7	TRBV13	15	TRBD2	TGTGCCAGCAGCCCGATAGCGGGAGGGCGCTACGAGCAGTACTTC	CASSPIAGGRYEQYF
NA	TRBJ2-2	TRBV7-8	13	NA	TGTGCCAGCAGCTTAGGGCACACCGGGGAGCTGTTTTTT	CASSLGHTGELFF
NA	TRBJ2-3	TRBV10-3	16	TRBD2	TGTGCCATCAGTAAGACTAGCGGGGAGAGGGGCGATACGCAGTATTTT	CAISKTSGERGDTQYF
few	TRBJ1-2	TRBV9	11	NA	TGTGCCAGCAGCGCCGATTATGGCTACACCTTC	CASSADYGYTF
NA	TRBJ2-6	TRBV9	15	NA	TGTGCCAGCAGCGTAGCTTCAGGGGTTGTCAACGTCCTGACTTTC	CASSVASGVVNVLTF
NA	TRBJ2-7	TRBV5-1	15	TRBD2	TGCGCCAGCAGCTTAGCGGGAGGTTCTCTCTACGAGCAGTACTTC	CASSLAGGSLYEQYF
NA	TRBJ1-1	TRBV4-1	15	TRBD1	TGCGCCAGCAGCCAAGACGACAGGGTAAACACTGAAGCTTTCTTT	CASSQDDRVNTEAFF
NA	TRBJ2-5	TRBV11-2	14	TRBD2	TGTGCCAGCAGGACTACTAGCGCCTTAGAGACCCAGTACTTC	CASRTTSALETQYF
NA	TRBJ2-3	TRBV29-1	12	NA	TGCAGCGTTCTTTTCGGACATAATACGCAGTATTTT	CSVLFGHNTQYF
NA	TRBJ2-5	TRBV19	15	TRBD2	TGTGCCAGTAGGGCTACTAGCGGGGGGTTAAAGACCCAGTACTTC	CASRATSGGLKTQYF
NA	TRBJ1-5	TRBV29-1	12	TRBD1	TGCAGCGTTGGGACAGGGGGTCAGCCCCAGCATTTT	CSVGTGGQPQHF
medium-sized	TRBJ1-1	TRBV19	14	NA	TGTGCCAGTAGTTGGGGAAGAGGGAACACTGAAGCTTTCTTT	CASSWGRGNTEAFF
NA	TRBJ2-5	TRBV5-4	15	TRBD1	TGTGCCAGCAGCTCCGGGACAGGGGTCGGGGAGACCCAGTACTTC	CASSSGTGVGETQYF